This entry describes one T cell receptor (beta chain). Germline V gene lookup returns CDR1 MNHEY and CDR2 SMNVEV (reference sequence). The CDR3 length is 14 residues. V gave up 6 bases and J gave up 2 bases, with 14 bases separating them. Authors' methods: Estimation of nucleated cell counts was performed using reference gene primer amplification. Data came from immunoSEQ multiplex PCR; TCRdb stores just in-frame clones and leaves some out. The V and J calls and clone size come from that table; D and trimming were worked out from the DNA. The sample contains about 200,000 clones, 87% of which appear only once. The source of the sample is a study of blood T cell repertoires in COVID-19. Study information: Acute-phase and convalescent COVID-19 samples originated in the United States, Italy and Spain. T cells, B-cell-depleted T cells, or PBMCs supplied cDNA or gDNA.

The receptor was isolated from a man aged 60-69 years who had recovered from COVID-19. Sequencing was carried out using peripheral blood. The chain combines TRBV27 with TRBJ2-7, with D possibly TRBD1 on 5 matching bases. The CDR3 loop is CASSLSRDPYEQYF. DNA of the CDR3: TGTGCCAGCAGCTTGAGCAGGGATCCCTACGAGCAGTACTTC.